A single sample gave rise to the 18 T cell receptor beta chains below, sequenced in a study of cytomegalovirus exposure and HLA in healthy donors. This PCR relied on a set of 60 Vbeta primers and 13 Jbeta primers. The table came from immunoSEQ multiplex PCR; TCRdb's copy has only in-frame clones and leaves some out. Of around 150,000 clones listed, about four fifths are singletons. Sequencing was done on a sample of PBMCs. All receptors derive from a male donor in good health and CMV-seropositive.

CDR3 region: CASSLGSMGLNNEKLFF. The CDR3 DNA sequence: TGTGCCAGCAGCTTAGGGTCAATGGGGCTTAATAATGAAAAACTGTTTTTT. The rearrangement uses TRBV7-9 and TRBJ1-4; the D gene is possibly TRBD1 (5 bases). V was cut by 1 base and J by 4 bases, with 16 bases left in between. The CDR3 extends over 17 amino acids. Germline V gene data show CDR1 as SEHNR and CDR2 as FQNEAQ (reference sequence).

CDR3 sequence reads: CASSQDGGIESPLHF. The CDR3, as DNA: TGCGCCAGCAGCCAAGACGGGGGAATAGAGTCACCCCTCCACTTT. The rearrangement joins TRBV4-3 to TRBJ1-6, with D maybe TRBD1 (5 bases). CDR3 length: 15 residues. With 0 bases removed from V and 10 bases from J, the gap between germline ends came to 13 bases. CDR1 is LGHNA, CDR2 YSLEER, per germline.

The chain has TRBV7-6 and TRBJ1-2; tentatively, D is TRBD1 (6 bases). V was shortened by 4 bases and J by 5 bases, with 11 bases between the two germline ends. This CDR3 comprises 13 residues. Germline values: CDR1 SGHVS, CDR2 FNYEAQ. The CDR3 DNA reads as TGTGCCAGCAGCTCGTGGGGGCCGTATGGCTACACCTTC. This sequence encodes CASSSWGPYGYTF.

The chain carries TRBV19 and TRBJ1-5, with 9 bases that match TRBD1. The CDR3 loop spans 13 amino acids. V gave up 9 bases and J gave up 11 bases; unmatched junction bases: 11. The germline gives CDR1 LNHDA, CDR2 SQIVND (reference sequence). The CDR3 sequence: CASAQGQGGAQHF. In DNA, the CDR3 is TGTGCCAGCGCCCAGGGACAGGGTGGAGCCCAGCATTTT.

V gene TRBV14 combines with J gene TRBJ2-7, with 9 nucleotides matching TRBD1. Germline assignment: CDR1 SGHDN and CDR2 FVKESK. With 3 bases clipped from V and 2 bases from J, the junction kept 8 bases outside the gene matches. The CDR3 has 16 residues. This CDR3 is CASSQVPGQGTYEQYF. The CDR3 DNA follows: TGTGCCAGCAGCCAGGTACCGGGACAGGGTACCTACGAGCAGTACTTC.

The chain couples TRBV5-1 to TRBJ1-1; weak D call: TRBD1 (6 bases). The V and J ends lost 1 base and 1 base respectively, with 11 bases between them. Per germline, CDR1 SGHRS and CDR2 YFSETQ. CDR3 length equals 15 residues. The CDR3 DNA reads TGCGCCAGCAGCTTGAGGACAGCCCCGAACACTGAAGCTTTCTTT. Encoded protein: CASSLRTAPNTEAFF.

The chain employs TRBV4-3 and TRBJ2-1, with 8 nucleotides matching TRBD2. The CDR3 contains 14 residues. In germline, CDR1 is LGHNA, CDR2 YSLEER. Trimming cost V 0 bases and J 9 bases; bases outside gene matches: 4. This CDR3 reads CASSQDQLAVEQFF. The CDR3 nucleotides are TGCGCCAGCAGCCAAGATCAACTAGCGGTTGAGCAGTTCTTC.

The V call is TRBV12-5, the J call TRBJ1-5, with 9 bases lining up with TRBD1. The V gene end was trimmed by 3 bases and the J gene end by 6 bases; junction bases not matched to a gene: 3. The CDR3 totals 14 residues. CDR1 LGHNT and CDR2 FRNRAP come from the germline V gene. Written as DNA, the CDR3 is TGTGCTAGTGGTTTACAGGGGGCCGGTCAGCCCCAGCATTTT. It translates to CASGLQGAGQPQHF.

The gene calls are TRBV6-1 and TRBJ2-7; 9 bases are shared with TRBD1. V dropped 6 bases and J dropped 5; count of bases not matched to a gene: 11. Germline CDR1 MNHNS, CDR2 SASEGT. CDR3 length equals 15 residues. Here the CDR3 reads CASSKTGTGLHEQYF. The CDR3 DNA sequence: TGTGCCAGCAGCAAGACCGGGACAGGGTTACACGAGCAGTACTTC.

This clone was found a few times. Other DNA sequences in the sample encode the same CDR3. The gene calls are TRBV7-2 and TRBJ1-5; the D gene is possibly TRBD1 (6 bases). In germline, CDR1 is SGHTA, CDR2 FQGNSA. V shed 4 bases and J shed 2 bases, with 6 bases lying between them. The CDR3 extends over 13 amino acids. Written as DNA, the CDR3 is TGTGCCAGCAGCTACAGGGGCAATCAGCCCCAGCATTTT. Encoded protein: CASSYRGNQPQHF.

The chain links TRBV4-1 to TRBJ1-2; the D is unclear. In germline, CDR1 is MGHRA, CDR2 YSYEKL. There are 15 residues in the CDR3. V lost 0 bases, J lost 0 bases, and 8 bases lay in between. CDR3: CASSQEPQSNYGYTF. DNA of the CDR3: TGCGCCAGCAGCCAAGAGCCCCAGTCTAACTATGGCTACACCTTC.

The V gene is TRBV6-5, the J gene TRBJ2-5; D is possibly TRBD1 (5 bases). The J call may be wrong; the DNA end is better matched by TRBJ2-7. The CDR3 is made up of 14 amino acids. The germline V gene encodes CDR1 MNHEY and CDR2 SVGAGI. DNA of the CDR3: TGTGCCAGCAGCCTCCAGGGTAGGCACTACGAGCAGTACTTC. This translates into CASSLQGRHYEQYF.

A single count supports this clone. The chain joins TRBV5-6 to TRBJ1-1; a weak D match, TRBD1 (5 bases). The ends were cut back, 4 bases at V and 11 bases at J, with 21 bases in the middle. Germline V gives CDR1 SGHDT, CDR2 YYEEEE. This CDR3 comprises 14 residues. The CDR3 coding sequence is TGTGCCAGCAGCCAGGGCCCCTATCCCAGCGGGGCTTTCTTT. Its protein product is CASSQGPYPSGAFF.

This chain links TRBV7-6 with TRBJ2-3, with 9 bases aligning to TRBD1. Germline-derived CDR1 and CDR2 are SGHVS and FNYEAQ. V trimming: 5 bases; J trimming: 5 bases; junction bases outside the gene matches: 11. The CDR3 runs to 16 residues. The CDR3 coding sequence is TGTGCCAGCAGCCTTGACGACAGGGGGTTGGGAGATACGCAGTATTTT. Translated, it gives CASSLDDRGLGDTQYF.

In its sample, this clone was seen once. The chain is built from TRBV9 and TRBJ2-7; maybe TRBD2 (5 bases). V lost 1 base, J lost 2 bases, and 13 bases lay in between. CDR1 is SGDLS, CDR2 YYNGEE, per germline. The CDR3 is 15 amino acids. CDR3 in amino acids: CASSVMAEGPYEQYF. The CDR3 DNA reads TGTGCCAGCAGCGTAATGGCAGAGGGCCCCTACGAGCAGTACTTC.

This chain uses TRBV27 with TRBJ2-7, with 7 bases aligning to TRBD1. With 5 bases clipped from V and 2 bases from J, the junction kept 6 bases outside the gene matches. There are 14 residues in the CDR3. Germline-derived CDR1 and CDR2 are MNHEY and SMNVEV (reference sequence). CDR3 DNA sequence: TGTGCCAGCAGTCGGGACAGCTCCCCCTACGAGCAGTACTTC. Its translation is CASSRDSSPYEQYF.

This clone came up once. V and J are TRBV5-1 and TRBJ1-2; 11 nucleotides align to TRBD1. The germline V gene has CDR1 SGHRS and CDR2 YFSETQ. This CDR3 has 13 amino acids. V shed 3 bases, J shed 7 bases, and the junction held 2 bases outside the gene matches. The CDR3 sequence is CASSWDRGSGYTF. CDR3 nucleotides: TGCGCCAGCAGCTGGGACAGGGGGTCTGGCTACACCTTC.

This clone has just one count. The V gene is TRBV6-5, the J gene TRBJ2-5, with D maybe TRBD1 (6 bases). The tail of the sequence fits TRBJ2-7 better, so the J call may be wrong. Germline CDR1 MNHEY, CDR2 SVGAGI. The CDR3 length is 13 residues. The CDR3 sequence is CASSYQGQNEQYF. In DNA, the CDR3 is TGTGCCAGCAGTTACCAAGGACAGAACGAGCAGTACTTC.